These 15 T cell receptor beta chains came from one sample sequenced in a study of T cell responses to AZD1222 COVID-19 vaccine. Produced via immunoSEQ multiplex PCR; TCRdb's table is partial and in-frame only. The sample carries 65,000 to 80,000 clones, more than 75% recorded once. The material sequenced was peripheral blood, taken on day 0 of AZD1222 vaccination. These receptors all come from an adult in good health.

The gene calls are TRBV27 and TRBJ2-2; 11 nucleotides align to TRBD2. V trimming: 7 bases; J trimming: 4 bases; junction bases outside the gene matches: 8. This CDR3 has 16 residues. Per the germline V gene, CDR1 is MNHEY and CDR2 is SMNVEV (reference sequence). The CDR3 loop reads CASTQGLAGGTGELFF. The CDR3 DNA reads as TGTGCCAGCACCCAAGGGCTAGCGGGGGGCACCGGGGAGCTGTTTTTT.

The CDR3 loop is CASSFGVYGYTF. The CDR3 DNA sequence: TGCGCCAGCAGCTTCGGGGTCTATGGCTACACCTTC. The chain couples TRBV5-1 to TRBJ1-2; D is unclear. The CDR3 runs 12 residues. Germline CDR1 is SGHRS and CDR2 is YFSETQ. Trimming cost V 2 bases and J 4 bases, with 6 bases left between them.

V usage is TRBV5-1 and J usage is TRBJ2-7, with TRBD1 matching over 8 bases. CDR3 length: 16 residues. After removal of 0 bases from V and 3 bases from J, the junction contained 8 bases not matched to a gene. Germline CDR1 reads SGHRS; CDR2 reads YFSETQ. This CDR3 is CASSLGRTGKNYEQYF. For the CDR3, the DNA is TGCGCCAGCAGCTTGGGGAGGACAGGGAAAAACTACGAGCAGTACTTC.

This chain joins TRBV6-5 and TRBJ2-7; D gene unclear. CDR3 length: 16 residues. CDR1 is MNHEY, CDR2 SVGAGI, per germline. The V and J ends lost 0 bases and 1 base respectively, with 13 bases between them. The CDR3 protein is CASSYSANLMSYEQYF. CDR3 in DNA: TGTGCCAGCAGTTACTCAGCGAACCTAATGTCCTACGAGCAGTACTTC.

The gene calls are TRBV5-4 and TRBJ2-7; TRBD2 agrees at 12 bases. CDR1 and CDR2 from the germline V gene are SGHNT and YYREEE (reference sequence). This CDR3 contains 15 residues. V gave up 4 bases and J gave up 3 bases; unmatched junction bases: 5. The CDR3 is CASSASSGGDYEQYF. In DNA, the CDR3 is TGTGCCAGCAGCGCCTCTAGCGGGGGGGACTACGAGCAGTACTTC.

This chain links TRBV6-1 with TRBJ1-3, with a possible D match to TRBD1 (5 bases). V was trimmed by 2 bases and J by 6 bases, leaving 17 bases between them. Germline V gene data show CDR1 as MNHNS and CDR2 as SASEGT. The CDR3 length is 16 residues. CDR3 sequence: CASSESITLGPNTIYF. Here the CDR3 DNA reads TGTGCCAGCAGTGAAAGTATAACCCTGGGGCCAAACACCATATATTTT.

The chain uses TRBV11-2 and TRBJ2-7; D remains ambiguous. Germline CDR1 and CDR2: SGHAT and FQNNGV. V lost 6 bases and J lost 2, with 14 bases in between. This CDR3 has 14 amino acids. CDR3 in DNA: TGTGCCAGCAGTCATGGGCAATCTACCTACGAGCAGTACTTC. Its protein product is CASSHGQSTYEQYF.

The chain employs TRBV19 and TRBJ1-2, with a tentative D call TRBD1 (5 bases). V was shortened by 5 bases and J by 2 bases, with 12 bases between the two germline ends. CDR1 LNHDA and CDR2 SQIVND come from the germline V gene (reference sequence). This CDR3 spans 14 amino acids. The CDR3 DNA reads TGTGCCAGTAGTGCCGGGACGGGGAACTATGGCTACACCTTC. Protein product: CASSAGTGNYGYTF. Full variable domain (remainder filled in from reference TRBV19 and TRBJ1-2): DGGITQSPKYLFRKEGQNVTLSCEQNLNHDAMYWYRQDPGQGLRLIYYSQIVNDFQKGDIAEGYSVSREKKESFPLTVTSAQKNPTAFYLCASSAGTGNYGYTFGSGTRLTVV.

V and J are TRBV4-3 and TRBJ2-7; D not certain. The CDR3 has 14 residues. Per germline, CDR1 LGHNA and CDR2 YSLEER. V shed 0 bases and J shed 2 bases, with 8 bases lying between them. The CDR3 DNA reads TGCGCCAGCAGCCAAGATTTTGCGACCTACGAGCAGTACTTC. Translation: CASSQDFATYEQYF.

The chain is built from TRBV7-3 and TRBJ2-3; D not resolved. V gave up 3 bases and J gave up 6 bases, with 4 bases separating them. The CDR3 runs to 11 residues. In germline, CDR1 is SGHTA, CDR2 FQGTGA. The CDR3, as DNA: TGTGCCAGCAGCTTCAAGGATACGCAGTATTTT. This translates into CASSFKDTQYF.

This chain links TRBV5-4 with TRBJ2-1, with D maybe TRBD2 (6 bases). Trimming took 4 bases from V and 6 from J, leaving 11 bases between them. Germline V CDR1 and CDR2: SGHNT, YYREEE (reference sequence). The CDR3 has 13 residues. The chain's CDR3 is CASSKQRVNEQFF. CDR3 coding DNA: TGTGCCAGCAGCAAGCAGCGGGTCAATGAGCAGTTCTTC.

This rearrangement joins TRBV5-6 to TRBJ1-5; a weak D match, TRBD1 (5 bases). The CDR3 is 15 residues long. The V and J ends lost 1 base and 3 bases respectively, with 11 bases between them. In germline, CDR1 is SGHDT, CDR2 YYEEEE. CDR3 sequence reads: CASSLNRHYNQPQHF. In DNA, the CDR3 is TGTGCCAGCAGCTTGAACAGGCATTACAATCAGCCCCAGCATTTT.

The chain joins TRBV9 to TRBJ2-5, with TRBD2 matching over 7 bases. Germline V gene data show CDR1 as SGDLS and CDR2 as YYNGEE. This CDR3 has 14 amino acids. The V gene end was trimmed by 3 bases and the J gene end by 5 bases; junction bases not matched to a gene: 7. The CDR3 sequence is CASSASGIGETQYF. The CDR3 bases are TGTGCCAGCAGCGCGAGCGGGATTGGCGAGACCCAGTACTTC.

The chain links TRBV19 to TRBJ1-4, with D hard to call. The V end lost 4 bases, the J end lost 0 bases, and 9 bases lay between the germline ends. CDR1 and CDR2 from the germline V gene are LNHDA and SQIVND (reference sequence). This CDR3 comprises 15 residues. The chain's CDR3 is CASSSQPATNEKLFF. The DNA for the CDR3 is TGTGCCAGTAGTAGCCAGCCGGCAACTAATGAAAAACTGTTTTTT.

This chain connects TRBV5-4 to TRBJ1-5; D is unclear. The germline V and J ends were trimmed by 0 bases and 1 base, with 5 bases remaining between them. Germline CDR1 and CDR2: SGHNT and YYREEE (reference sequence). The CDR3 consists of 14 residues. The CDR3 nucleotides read TGTGCCAGCAGCTTGGTCGGGAGCAATCAGCCCCAGCATTTT. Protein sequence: CASSLVGSNQPQHF.